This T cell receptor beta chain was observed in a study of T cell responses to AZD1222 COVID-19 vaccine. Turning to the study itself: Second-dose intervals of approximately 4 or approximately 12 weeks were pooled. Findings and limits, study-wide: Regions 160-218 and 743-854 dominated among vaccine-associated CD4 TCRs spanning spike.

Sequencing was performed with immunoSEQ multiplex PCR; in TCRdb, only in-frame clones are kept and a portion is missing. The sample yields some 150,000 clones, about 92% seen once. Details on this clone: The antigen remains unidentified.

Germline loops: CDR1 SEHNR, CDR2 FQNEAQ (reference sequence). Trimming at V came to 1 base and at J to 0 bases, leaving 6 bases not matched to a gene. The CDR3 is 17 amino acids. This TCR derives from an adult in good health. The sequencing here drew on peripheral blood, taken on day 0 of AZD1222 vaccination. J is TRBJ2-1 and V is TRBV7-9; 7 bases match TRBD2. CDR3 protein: CASSLERGGSSYNEQFF. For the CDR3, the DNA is TGTGCCAGCAGCTTAGAGCGGGGCGGGAGCTCCTACAATGAGCAGTTCTTC.